This T cell receptor (beta chain) was sequenced for a study of T cells in Graves' hyperthyroidism and ophthalmopathy. Overall study: Peripheral blood draws took place at initial diagnosis, ahead of any treatment. Findings and caveats of the study: Ophthalmopathy was identified by the model a median about six months ahead of onset.

The authors deemed Graves' hyperthyroidism stable absent ophthalmopathy progression within 18 months. Each diagnosis was grounded in clinical symptoms, serum thyroxine and TRAb, thyroid ultrasound, and orbital computed tomography. Comment on this clonotype: Its target is not known.

RNA transcripts provided the source from which TCR beta CDR3 regions were amplified. Initially, a first-round RT-PCR of the TCR CDR3 employed the HTBI primer set. TCRdb independently ran MiXCR on the multiplex PCR reads; one entry per CDR3 protein. The sample carries 250,000 to 300,000 distinct CDR3 sequences, around 13% recorded once. The sequence was obtained from a woman aged 40 to 50 with Graves' hyperthyroidism. The sequenced sample was blood.

The CDR3 DNA reads TGCGCCAGCAGCTTGGCGGGCCAGATGGGTCAGCCCCAGCATTTT. Translated, it gives CASSLAGQMGQPQHF. The chain recombines TRBV5-1 with TRBJ1-5; D is undetermined. This CDR3 comprises 15 residues. CDR1 SGHRS and CDR2 YFSETQ come from the germline V gene. V lost 0 bases to trimming and J lost 6 bases, with 13 bases between them.